This T cell receptor (beta chain) is drawn from a study of shared clonotypes between healthy human individuals. Study-wide background: Researchers assigned three CD4 naive, three CD4 memory, two CD8 naive and one CD8 memory plate to each donor. Regarding the study as a whole: Among several donors, approximately 5% of naive CD4 clonotypes were found in common. Memory subsets generally showed smaller estimated richness than naive subsets did.

Only in-frame clones appear in the TCRdb table, and some are missing; sequencing was by immunoSEQ multiplex PCR. The data show about 660,000 clones, with around 67% seen just once and approximately 1.7% held by the top ten. V lost 5 bases and J 5 bases, leaving 15 bases between the germline ends. This CDR3 has 15 residues. Per the germline V gene, CDR1 is LNHDA and CDR2 is SQIVND (reference sequence). Healthy HIV-negative adults without recent acute infections or vaccinations served as donors. Turning to this clone: Antigen unknown.

The TCR sequence derives from a woman in her twenties or thirties in good health. What was sequenced was memory CD4+ T cells sorted from blood. The subset: CD45RA-negative fraction. The chain uses TRBV19 and TRBJ1-4; weak D call: TRBD1 (5 bases). Here the CDR3 DNA reads TGTGCCAGTAGTCGGCAGGGCCGGGGAAATGAAAAACTGTTTTTT. Protein: CASSRQGRGNEKLFF.